The clone carrying this T cell receptor beta chain was detected only once. Its antigen is currently unknown. These data originate in a study of T cell responses to AZD1222 COVID-19 vaccine. Whole-study findings and limits: Donor demographics were predominantly white British with a female majority; clonal diversity may be underestimated. Reportedly, nearly half the spike-specific TCRs target unmutated variant regions.

The CDR3 is 16 amino acids. Germline V gene data show CDR1 as LGHNA and CDR2 as YNFKEQ. V lost 0 bases and J 5 bases, leaving 16 bases between the germline ends. Method: immunoSEQ multiplex PCR; TCRdb's copy keeps in-frame clones and lacks some. Among 120,000 or so clones listed, around 90% were seen once. This specimen consisted of peripheral blood, obtained on day 0 of AZD1222 vaccination. This TCR was sampled from an adult in good health. This rearrangement joins TRBV4-2 to TRBJ1-2; tentatively, D is TRBD1 (5 bases). CDR3 nucleotide sequence: TGTGCCAGCAGCCAAGATTTACCGACAGTCCCTTATGGCTACACCTTC. Its protein is CASSQDLPTVPYGYTF.